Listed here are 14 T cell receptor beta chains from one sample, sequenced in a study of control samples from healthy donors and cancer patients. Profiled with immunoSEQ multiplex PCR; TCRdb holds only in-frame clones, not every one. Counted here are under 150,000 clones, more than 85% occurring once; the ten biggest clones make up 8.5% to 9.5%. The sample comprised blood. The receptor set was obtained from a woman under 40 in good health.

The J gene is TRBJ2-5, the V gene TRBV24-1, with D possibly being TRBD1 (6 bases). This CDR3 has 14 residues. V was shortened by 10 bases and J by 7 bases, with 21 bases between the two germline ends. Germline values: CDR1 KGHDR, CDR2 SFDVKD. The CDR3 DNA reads TGTGCCACGAGCGCCGGCCAGCAGGGGTGGACCCAGTACTTC. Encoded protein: CATSAGQQGWTQYF.

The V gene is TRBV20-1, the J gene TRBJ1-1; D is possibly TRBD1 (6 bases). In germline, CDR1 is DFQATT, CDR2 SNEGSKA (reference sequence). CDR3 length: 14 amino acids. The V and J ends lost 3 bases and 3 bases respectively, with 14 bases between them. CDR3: CSASRQEGDTEAFF. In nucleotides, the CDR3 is TGCAGTGCTAGTAGACAGGAAGGGGACACTGAAGCTTTCTTT.

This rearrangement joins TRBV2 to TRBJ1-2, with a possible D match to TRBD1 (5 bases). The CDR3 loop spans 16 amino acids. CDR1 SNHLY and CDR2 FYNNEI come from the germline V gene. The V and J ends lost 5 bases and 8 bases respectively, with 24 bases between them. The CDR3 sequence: CASSSGPTVFRGGYTF. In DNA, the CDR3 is TGTGCCAGCAGTTCCGGCCCGACAGTCTTCCGAGGGGGCTACACCTTC.

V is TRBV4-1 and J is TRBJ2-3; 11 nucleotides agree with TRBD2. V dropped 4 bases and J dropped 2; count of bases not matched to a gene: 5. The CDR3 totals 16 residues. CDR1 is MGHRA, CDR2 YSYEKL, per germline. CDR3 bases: TGCGCCAGCAGCCCTTCTAGCGGGAGGCACACAGATACGCAGTATTTT. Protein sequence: CASSPSSGRHTDTQYF.

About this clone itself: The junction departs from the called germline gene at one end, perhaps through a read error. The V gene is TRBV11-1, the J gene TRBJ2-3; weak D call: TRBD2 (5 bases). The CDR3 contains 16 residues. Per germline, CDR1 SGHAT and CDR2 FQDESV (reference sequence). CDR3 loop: CASNLAGSESTDTQYF. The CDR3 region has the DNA TGTGCCAGCAACTTAGCAGGTAGCGAGAGCACAGATACGCAGTATTTT.

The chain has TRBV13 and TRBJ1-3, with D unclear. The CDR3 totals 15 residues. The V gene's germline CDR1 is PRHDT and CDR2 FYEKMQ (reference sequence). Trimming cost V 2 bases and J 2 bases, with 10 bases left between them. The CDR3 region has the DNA TGTGCCAGCAGCTTATATGGGGTCGCTGGAAACACCATATATTTT. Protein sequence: CASSLYGVAGNTIYF.

CDR3 nucleotides: TGCGCCAGCAGCGAATTACCAGGAAGTGGAAACACCATATATTTT. This translates into CASSELPGSGNTIYF. The chain uses TRBV23-1 and TRBJ1-3; no definite D call. TRBV23-1 is annotated as an ORF whose role is uncertain. The CDR3 covers 15 residues. V lost 6 bases to trimming and J lost 3 bases, with 15 bases between them.

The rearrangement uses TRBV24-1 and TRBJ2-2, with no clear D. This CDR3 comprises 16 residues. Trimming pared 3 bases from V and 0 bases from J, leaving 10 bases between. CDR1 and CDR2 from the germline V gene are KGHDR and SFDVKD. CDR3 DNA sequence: TGTGCCACCAGTGATGCCGCCACGGCGAACACCGGGGAGCTGTTTTTT. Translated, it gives CATSDAATANTGELFF.

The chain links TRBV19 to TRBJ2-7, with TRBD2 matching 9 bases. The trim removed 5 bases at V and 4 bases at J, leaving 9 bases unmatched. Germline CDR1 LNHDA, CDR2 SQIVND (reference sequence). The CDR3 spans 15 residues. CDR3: CASSAQAGGPYEQYF. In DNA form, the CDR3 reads TGTGCCAGTAGTGCCCAGGCGGGAGGGCCTTACGAGCAGTACTTC.

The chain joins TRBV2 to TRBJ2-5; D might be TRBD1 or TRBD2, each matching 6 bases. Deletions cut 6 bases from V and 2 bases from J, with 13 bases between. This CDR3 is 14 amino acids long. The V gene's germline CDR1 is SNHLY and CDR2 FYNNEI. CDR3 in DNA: TGTGCCAGCAGGCCGACTAGGGGGCAAGAGACCCAGTACTTC. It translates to CASRPTRGQETQYF.

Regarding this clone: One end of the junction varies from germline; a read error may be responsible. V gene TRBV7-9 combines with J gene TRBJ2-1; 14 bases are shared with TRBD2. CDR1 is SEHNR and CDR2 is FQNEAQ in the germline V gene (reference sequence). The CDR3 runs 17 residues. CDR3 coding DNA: TGTGTCAGCAGCCACGGACTAGCGGGAGGACTATACAATGAGCAGTTCTTC. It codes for CVSSHGLAGGLYNEQFF.

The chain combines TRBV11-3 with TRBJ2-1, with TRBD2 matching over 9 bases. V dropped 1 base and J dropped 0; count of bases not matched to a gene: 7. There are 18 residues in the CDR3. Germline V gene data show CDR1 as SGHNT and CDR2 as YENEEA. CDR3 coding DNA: TGTGCCAGCAGCTTAGTTCGGCTAGCGGGGAGCTCCTACAATGAGCAGTTCTTC. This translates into CASSLVRLAGSSYNEQFF.

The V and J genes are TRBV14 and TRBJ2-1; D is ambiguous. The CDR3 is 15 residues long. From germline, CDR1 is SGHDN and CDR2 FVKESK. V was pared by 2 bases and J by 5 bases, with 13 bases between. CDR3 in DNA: TGTGCCAGCAGCCAATTCAGCGCGATCCACAATGAGCAGTTCTTC. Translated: CASSQFSAIHNEQFF.

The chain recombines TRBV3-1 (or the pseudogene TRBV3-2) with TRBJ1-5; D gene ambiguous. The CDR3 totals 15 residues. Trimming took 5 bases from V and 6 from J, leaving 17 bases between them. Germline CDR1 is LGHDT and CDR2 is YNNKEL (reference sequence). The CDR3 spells CASSDNNRPFQPQHF. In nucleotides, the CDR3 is TGTGCCAGCAGCGATAACAACCGTCCGTTTCAGCCCCAGCATTTT.